These 3 T cell receptor beta chains originate from one sample sequenced in a study of shared clonotypes between healthy human individuals. Produced via immunoSEQ multiplex PCR; TCRdb's table is partial and in-frame only. The sample lists 900,000 to 1,200,000 clones, approximately 80% occurring once. Sequenced material: memory CD4+ T cells from PBMCs. Subset given: CD45RA-negative fraction. Source of these receptors: a man between 18 and 35 years old in good health. Some clones in this sample may be carry-over from other donors' samples.

The chain carries TRBV18 and TRBJ1-5; no clear D. CDR3 length: 15 amino acids. Trimming cost V 1 base and J 3 bases, with 10 bases left between them. In germline, CDR1 is KGHSH, CDR2 LQKENI. The CDR3 loop is CASSPLAQINQPQHF. The DNA of the CDR3 is TGTGCCAGCTCACCACTTGCACAGATCAATCAGCCCCAGCATTTT. Filled out from reference TRBV18 and TRBJ1-5, the complete variable domain reads NAGVMQNPRHLVRRRGQEARLRCSPMKGHSHVYWYRQLPEEGLKFMVYLQKENIIDESGMPKERFSAEFPKEGPSILRIQQVVRGDSAAYFCASSPLAQINQPQHFGDGTRLSIL.

The chain links TRBV11-2 to TRBJ2-3, with 7 bases matching TRBD2. The CDR3 runs 16 residues. With 1 base clipped from V and 0 bases from J, the junction kept 4 bases outside the gene matches. In germline, CDR1 is SGHAT, CDR2 FQNNGV. The CDR3 DNA sequence: TGTGCCAGCAGCTTAGTGAGCGGGACTAGCACAGATACGCAGTATTTT. Translating gives CASSLVSGTSTDTQYF.

V and J are TRBV28 and TRBJ1-3, with TRBD1 matching 8 bases. J gave up 2 bases and V 5 bases, and 5 bases lay outside the gene matches. The germline V gene encodes CDR1 MDHEN and CDR2 SYDVKM. This CDR3 region has 15 residues. CDR3 nucleotides: TGTGCCAGCAGTGTGGGGACAGGACCTGGAAACACCATATATTTT. This codes for CASSVGTGPGNTIYF. The full variable domain, its missing parts supplied by reference TRBV28 and TRBJ1-3, is DVKVTQSSRYLVKRTGEKVFLECVQDMDHENMFWYRQDPGLGLRLIYFSYDVKMKEKGDIPEGYSVSREKKERFSLILESASTNQTSMYLCASSVGTGPGNTIYFGEGSWLTVV.